Given below is one T cell receptor beta chain in context. Its antigen is not identified. The V gene end was trimmed by 0 bases and the J gene end by 6 bases; junction bases not matched to a gene: 9. The CDR3 loop spans 16 amino acids. Germline V gene lookup returns CDR1 WNHNN and CDR2 SYGVQD (reference sequence). Researchers isolated CD4+ T cells once less than 13 days of culture had elapsed. The entry originates in a study of vaccination effects on CD4 cells after COVID-19. Sequenced by immunoSEQ multiplex PCR; TCRdb stores in-frame clones only, minus some. The sample records around 40,000 clones, roughly 65% being singletons.

The clonotype comes from a human donor who received a COVID-19 vaccine. The sequenced sample was CD4+ T cells from PBMCs cultured without peptide, obtained before COVID-19 vaccination. This chain uses TRBV10-1 with TRBJ2-3; 7 bases match TRBD2. The CDR3 nucleotides read TGCGCCAGCAGTGAGTCCCGAGGGAGGGACTCTGATACGCAGTATTTT. Its protein product is CASSESRGRDSDTQYF.